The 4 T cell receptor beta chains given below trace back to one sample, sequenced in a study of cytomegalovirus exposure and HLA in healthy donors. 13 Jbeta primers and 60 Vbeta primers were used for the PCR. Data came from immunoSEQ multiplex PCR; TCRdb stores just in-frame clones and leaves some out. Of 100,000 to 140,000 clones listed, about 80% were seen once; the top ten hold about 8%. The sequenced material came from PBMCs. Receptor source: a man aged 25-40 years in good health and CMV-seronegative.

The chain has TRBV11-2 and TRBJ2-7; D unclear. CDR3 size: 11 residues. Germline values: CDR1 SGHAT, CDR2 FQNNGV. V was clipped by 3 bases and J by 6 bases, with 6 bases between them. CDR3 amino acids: CASSLEIEQYF. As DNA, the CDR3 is TGTGCCAGCAGCTTGGAGATCGAGCAGTACTTC.

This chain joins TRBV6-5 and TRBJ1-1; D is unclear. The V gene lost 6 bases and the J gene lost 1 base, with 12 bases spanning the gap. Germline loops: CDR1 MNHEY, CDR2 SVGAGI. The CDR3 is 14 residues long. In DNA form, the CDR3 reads TGTGCCAGCAGACGCCTGGGAGGGAACACTGAAGCTTTCTTT. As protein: CASRRLGGNTEAFF.

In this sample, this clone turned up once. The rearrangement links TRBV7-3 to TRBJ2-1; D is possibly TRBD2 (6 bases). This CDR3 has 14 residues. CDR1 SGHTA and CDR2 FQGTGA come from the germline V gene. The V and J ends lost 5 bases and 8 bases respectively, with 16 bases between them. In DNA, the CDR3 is TGTGCCAGCAGCATTAGCGGAGCGGAAGATGAGCAGTTCTTC. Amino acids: CASSISGAEDEQFF.

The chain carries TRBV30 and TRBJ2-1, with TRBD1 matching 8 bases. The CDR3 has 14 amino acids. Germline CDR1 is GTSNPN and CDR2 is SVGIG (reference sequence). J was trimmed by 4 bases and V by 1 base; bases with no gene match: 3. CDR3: CAWSGDRLYNEQFF. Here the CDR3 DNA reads TGTGCCTGGAGTGGGGACAGGCTATACAATGAGCAGTTCTTC. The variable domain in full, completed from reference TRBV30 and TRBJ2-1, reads SQTIHQWPATLVQPVGSPLSLECTVEGTSNPNLYWYRQAAGRGLQLLFYSVGIGQISSEVPQNLSASRPQDRQFILSSKKLLLSDSGFYLCAWSGDRLYNEQFFGPGTRLTVL.